The rows below give T cell receptor beta chains drawn from one sample of a study of regulatory T cells in long-lasting Graves disease. TCRdb re-called the multiplex PCR reads through MiXCR, storing one row per CDR3 protein. The sample lists about 240,000 distinct CDR3 sequences, 20% to 25% occurring once. This material consisted of peripheral blood mononuclear cells (PBMCs), taken at new diagnosis, from a patient treated with antithyroid drugs. These receptors came from a female donor with Graves disease. Each CDR3 is given with its conserved first and last residue. Fields, in order: V gene, clone size, J gene, D gene, CDR3 protein, CDR3 DNA. D genes are given only for firm matches. Some rows have no size entry. The others give once, few or many, or a class for an expanded clone.

V gene: TRBV18
clone size: NA
J gene: TRBJ1-1
D gene: TRBD1
CDR3 protein: CASSPGQGNTEAFF
CDR3 DNA: TGTGCCAGCTCACCGGGACAGGGAAACACTGAAGCTTTCTTT

V gene: TRBV20-1
clone size: many
J gene: TRBJ2-1
D gene: TRBD2
CDR3 protein: CSALSESGRAQFF
CDR3 DNA: TGCAGTGCCCTCTCTGAGAGCGGGAGGGCTCAGTTCTTC

V gene: TRBV13
clone size: many
J gene: TRBJ2-3
D gene: TRBD2
CDR3 protein: CASSLRGVASTDTQYF
CDR3 DNA: TGTGCCAGCAGCTTACGGGGGGTCGCTAGCACAGATACGCAGTATTTT

V gene: TRBV3-1
clone size: many
J gene: TRBJ1-4
D gene: NA
CDR3 protein: CASSQSGKGEKLFF
CDR3 DNA: TGTGCCAGCAGCCAGTCGGGGAAGGGTGAAAAACTGTTTTTT

V gene: TRBV11-2
clone size: few
J gene: TRBJ2-1
D gene: TRBD2
CDR3 protein: CASSLLAGMRNEQFF
CDR3 DNA: TGTGCCAGCAGCTTATTAGCGGGAATGCGCAATGAGCAGTTCTTC

V gene: TRBV3-1
clone size: many
J gene: TRBJ1-2
D gene: TRBD1
CDR3 protein: CASSPSPGQGSPANYGYTF
CDR3 DNA: TGTGCCAGCAGCCCCTCACCGGGACAGGGGTCTCCGGCTAACTATGGCTACACCTTC

V gene: TRBV12-3/TRBV12-4
clone size: many
J gene: TRBJ2-7
D gene: NA
CDR3 protein: CASSLFLDEQYF
CDR3 DNA: TGTGCCAGCAGTTTATTTTTAGACGAGCAGTACTTC

V gene: TRBV12-3/TRBV12-4
clone size: NA
J gene: TRBJ2-1
D gene: TRBD2
CDR3 protein: CASSQGLAGGFSYNEQFF
CDR3 DNA: TGTGCCAGCAGCCAGGGACTAGCGGGGGGATTCTCCTACAATGAGCAGTTCTTC

V gene: TRBV6-2/TRBV6-3
clone size: many
J gene: TRBJ1-1
D gene: NA
CDR3 protein: CASSYPSRGLNTEAFF
CDR3 DNA: TGTGCCAGCAGTTACCCTTCCAGGGGATTGAACACTGAAGCTTTCTTT

V gene: TRBV7-8
clone size: few
J gene: TRBJ1-2
D gene: TRBD1
CDR3 protein: CASSPGQRPNYGYTF
CDR3 DNA: TGTGCCAGCAGCCCGGGACAGCGACCAAACTATGGCTACACCTTC

V gene: TRBV10-1
clone size: NA
J gene: TRBJ1-1
D gene: NA
CDR3 protein: CASSEMRGSGTEAFF
CDR3 DNA: TGCGCCAGCAGTGAAATGAGGGGTAGCGGCACTGAAGCTTTCTTT

V gene: TRBV6-2/TRBV6-3
clone size: many
J gene: TRBJ1-2
D gene: TRBD1
CDR3 protein: CASSFRDSPNYYGYTF
CDR3 DNA: TGTGCCAGCAGTTTCCGGGACAGCCCCAACTACTATGGCTACACCTTC

V gene: TRBV29-1
clone size: NA
J gene: TRBJ2-7
D gene: TRBD1
CDR3 protein: CSGATGGSYEQYF
CDR3 DNA: TGCAGCGGGGCGACAGGGGGCTCCTACGAGCAGTACTTC

V gene: TRBV3-1
clone size: many
J gene: TRBJ2-3
D gene: TRBD2
CDR3 protein: CASSQEGLAGGHF
CDR3 DNA: TGTGCCAGCAGCCAAGAGGGACTAGCGGGAGGACATTTT

V gene: TRBV3-1
clone size: many
J gene: TRBJ2-7
D gene: TRBD1
CDR3 protein: CASSPRDRGHYEQYF
CDR3 DNA: TGTGCCAGCAGCCCCCGGGACAGGGGACACTACGAGCAGTACTTC

V gene: TRBV28
clone size: many
J gene: TRBJ2-3
D gene: TRBD2
CDR3 protein: CASSSGTSQTGNTQYF
CDR3 DNA: TGTGCCAGCAGCTCCGGGACTAGCCAAACTGGGAATACGCAGTATTTT

V gene: TRBV30
clone size: NA
J gene: TRBJ1-5
D gene: NA
CDR3 protein: CAWSVMGRQVAQPQHF
CDR3 DNA: TGTGCCTGGAGTGTGATGGGACGGCAGGTTGCTCAGCCCCAGCATTTT

V gene: TRBV29-1
clone size: many
J gene: TRBJ1-1
D gene: NA
CDR3 protein: CSVEDFLGSTEAFF
CDR3 DNA: TGCAGCGTTGAAGATTTCCTGGGTAGCACTGAAGCTTTCTTT

V gene: TRBV6-1
clone size: many
J gene: TRBJ2-2
D gene: NA
CDR3 protein: CATRPGIGDGELFF
CDR3 DNA: TGTGCCACCCGGCCCGGGATTGGCGACGGGGAGCTGTTTTTT

V gene: TRBV19
clone size: NA
J gene: TRBJ2-2
D gene: NA
CDR3 protein: CASSIGGGRYQTGELFF
CDR3 DNA: TGTGCCAGTAGTATAGGTGGGGGAAGATATCAGACCGGGGAGCTGTTTTTT

V gene: TRBV28
clone size: many
J gene: TRBJ2-1
D gene: NA
CDR3 protein: CASSFWTDYNEQFF
CDR3 DNA: TGTGCCAGCAGTTTTTGGACAGACTACAATGAGCAGTTCTTC

V gene: TRBV19
clone size: NA
J gene: TRBJ1-1
D gene: NA
CDR3 protein: CASSLNGREGTEAFF
CDR3 DNA: TGTGCCAGTAGCTTAAATGGCAGGGAGGGAACTGAAGCTTTCTTT

V gene: TRBV7-2
clone size: NA
J gene: TRBJ2-7
D gene: TRBD2
CDR3 protein: CASSLDGGRFGEQYF
CDR3 DNA: TGTGCCAGCAGCTTAGATGGCGGGAGGTTTGGCGAGCAGTACTTC

V gene: TRBV3-1
clone size: many
J gene: TRBJ1-6
D gene: NA
CDR3 protein: CASSQVRDSPLHF
CDR3 DNA: TGTGCCAGCAGCCAAGTGAGGGATTCACCCCTCCACTTT

V gene: TRBV6-1
clone size: NA
J gene: TRBJ1-2
D gene: NA
CDR3 protein: CASSQPPGGYTF
CDR3 DNA: TGTGCCAGCAGCCAACCACCGGGTGGCTACACCTTC

V gene: TRBV6-1
clone size: many
J gene: TRBJ1-2
D gene: NA
CDR3 protein: CASTEGYLNGYTF
CDR3 DNA: TGTGCCAGCACGGAGGGATATCTGAATGGCTACACCTTC

V gene: TRBV6-2/TRBV6-3
clone size: many
J gene: TRBJ2-1
D gene: NA
CDR3 protein: CASSSFETSVWYEQFF
CDR3 DNA: TGTGCCAGCAGTTCTTTTGAGACTAGTGTTTGGTATGAGCAGTTCTTC

V gene: TRBV29-1
clone size: many
J gene: TRBJ2-4
D gene: TRBD2
CDR3 protein: CSGSASGRGDIQYF
CDR3 DNA: TGCAGCGGATCCGCTAGCGGGAGAGGCGACATTCAGTACTTC

V gene: TRBV7-2
clone size: many
J gene: TRBJ2-2
D gene: NA
CDR3 protein: CATQGTSDTGELFF
CDR3 DNA: TGTGCCACCCAAGGGACATCCGACACCGGGGAGCTGTTTTTT

V gene: TRBV28
clone size: NA
J gene: TRBJ1-1
D gene: TRBD1
CDR3 protein: CASRPDRGRATEAFF
CDR3 DNA: TGTGCCAGCAGGCCAGACAGGGGTCGAGCCACTGAAGCTTTCTTT

V gene: TRBV3-1
clone size: NA
J gene: TRBJ1-1
D gene: TRBD1
CDR3 protein: CASSMTGGTTEAFF
CDR3 DNA: TGTGCCAGCAGCATGACAGGGGGGACCACTGAAGCTTTCTTT

V gene: TRBV20-1
clone size: many
J gene: TRBJ1-6
D gene: NA
CDR3 protein: CSATTPDGVTNSPLHF
CDR3 DNA: TGCAGTGCTACCACTCCGGACGGAGTTACTAATTCACCCCTCCACTTT

V gene: TRBV24-1
clone size: many
J gene: TRBJ1-1
D gene: NA
CDR3 protein: CATSETGRRNTEAFF
CDR3 DNA: TGTGCCACCAGTGAGACGGGACGGAGGAACACTGAAGCTTTCTTT

V gene: TRBV6-5
clone size: many
J gene: TRBJ1-1
D gene: NA
CDR3 protein: CASSYATENTEAFF
CDR3 DNA: TGTGCCAGCAGTTACGCGACAGAGAACACTGAAGCTTTCTTT

V gene: TRBV20-1
clone size: many
J gene: TRBJ1-1
D gene: NA
CDR3 protein: CSARDRGARGGGTEAFF
CDR3 DNA: TGCAGTGCTAGAGATCGGGGTGCCAGGGGAGGGGGCACTGAAGCTTTCTTT

V gene: TRBV20-1
clone size: many
J gene: TRBJ2-1
D gene: TRBD2
CDR3 protein: CSASGGGGSLGYNEQFF
CDR3 DNA: TGCAGTGCTAGTGGAGGCGGGGGGTCTCTGGGGTACAATGAGCAGTTCTTC

V gene: TRBV30
clone size: many
J gene: TRBJ1-6
D gene: NA
CDR3 protein: CAWSIPGTNSPLHF
CDR3 DNA: TGTGCCTGGAGCATACCAGGGACAAATTCACCCCTCCACTTT

V gene: TRBV20-1
clone size: many
J gene: TRBJ2-7
D gene: NA
CDR3 protein: CSARGEFGDEQYF
CDR3 DNA: TGCAGTGCTAGAGGGGAGTTCGGAGACGAGCAGTACTTC

V gene: TRBV28
clone size: NA
J gene: TRBJ2-2
D gene: NA
CDR3 protein: CASTPPGYTGELFF
CDR3 DNA: TGTGCCAGCACCCCTCCGGGTTACACCGGGGAGCTGTTTTTT

V gene: TRBV5-5
clone size: many
J gene: TRBJ2-7
D gene: NA
CDR3 protein: CASSLRRRTDYEQYF
CDR3 DNA: TGTGCCAGCAGCTTGCGGCGAAGAACTGACTACGAGCAGTACTTC

V gene: TRBV20-1
clone size: many
J gene: TRBJ2-3
D gene: TRBD2
CDR3 protein: CSASSGGGRDTQYF
CDR3 DNA: TGCAGTGCTAGTTCCGGGGGGGGGCGGGATACGCAGTATTTT

V gene: TRBV20-1
clone size: many
J gene: TRBJ2-3
D gene: NA
CDR3 protein: CSAEGGVAGTDTQYF
CDR3 DNA: TGCAGTGCTGAGGGCGGGGTTGCGGGCACAGATACGCAGTATTTT

V gene: TRBV3-1
clone size: many
J gene: TRBJ2-7
D gene: NA
CDR3 protein: CASSHDTRSEQYF
CDR3 DNA: TGTGCCAGCAGCCATGATACTCGTTCCGAGCAGTACTTC

V gene: TRBV7-9
clone size: many
J gene: TRBJ2-1
D gene: NA
CDR3 protein: CASSPTDRLNEQFF
CDR3 DNA: TGTGCCAGCAGCCCAACCGACAGACTCAATGAGCAGTTCTTC

V gene: TRBV20-1
clone size: many
J gene: TRBJ1-1
D gene: NA
CDR3 protein: CSARDLGEAFF
CDR3 DNA: TGCAGTGCTAGAGATCTGGGGGAAGCTTTCTTT

V gene: TRBV2
clone size: many
J gene: TRBJ2-3
D gene: NA
CDR3 protein: CASSEQLADTQYF
CDR3 DNA: TGTGCCAGCAGTGAACAGCTTGCGGATACGCAGTATTTT

V gene: TRBV27
clone size: many
J gene: TRBJ2-1
D gene: NA
CDR3 protein: CASSVGTSRYNEQFF
CDR3 DNA: TGTGCCAGCAGTGTCGGGACATCGAGGTACAATGAGCAGTTCTTC

V gene: TRBV19
clone size: many
J gene: TRBJ1-1
D gene: NA
CDR3 protein: CASSSRTVYTEAFF
CDR3 DNA: TGTGCCAGTAGTTCCCGGACGGTTTACACTGAAGCTTTCTTT

V gene: TRBV27
clone size: NA
J gene: TRBJ2-7
D gene: NA
CDR3 protein: CASSFTDSSLVQYF
CDR3 DNA: TGTGCCAGCAGTTTTACCGACAGCTCCTTGGTGCAGTACTTC

V gene: TRBV11-3
clone size: few
J gene: TRBJ2-5
D gene: TRBD2
CDR3 protein: CASSLRTSGSTSETQYF
CDR3 DNA: TGTGCCAGCAGCCTAAGGACTAGCGGGAGTACGTCCGAGACCCAGTACTTC

V gene: TRBV7-9
clone size: many
J gene: TRBJ2-7
D gene: NA
CDR3 protein: CASSLRQGPYEQYF
CDR3 DNA: TGTGCCAGCAGCCTAAGGCAGGGGCCCTACGAGCAGTACTTC

V gene: TRBV6-2/TRBV6-3
clone size: many
J gene: TRBJ2-5
D gene: NA
CDR3 protein: CASSYNTRETQYF
CDR3 DNA: TGTGCCAGCAGTTACAACACACGGGAGACCCAGTACTTC

V gene: TRBV6-5
clone size: many
J gene: TRBJ2-2
D gene: NA
CDR3 protein: CASSYSLHANTGELFF
CDR3 DNA: TGTGCCAGCAGTTACTCCCTACACGCGAACACCGGGGAGCTGTTTTTT

V gene: TRBV19
clone size: NA
J gene: TRBJ1-4
D gene: NA
CDR3 protein: CASRSLGGDKTTNEKLFF
CDR3 DNA: TGTGCCAGTAGATCCCTTGGGGGCGACAAGACAACTAATGAAAAACTGTTTTTT

V gene: TRBV29-1
clone size: many
J gene: TRBJ2-5
D gene: NA
CDR3 protein: CSAQTVLQETQYF
CDR3 DNA: TGCAGCGCCCAGACAGTTCTCCAAGAGACCCAGTACTTC

V gene: TRBV15
clone size: NA
J gene: TRBJ2-1
D gene: TRBD1
CDR3 protein: CATSRTLHNRGTLNEQFF
CDR3 DNA: TGTGCCACCAGCAGGACCTTACACAACAGGGGAACGTTGAATGAGCAGTTCTTC

V gene: TRBV28
clone size: many
J gene: TRBJ2-1
D gene: TRBD1
CDR3 protein: CASSSGGDRGYNEQFF
CDR3 DNA: TGTGCCAGCAGTTCCGGCGGGGACAGGGGCTACAATGAGCAGTTCTTC